The sequence of this T cell receptor (beta chain) was determined in a study of blood T cells in healthy people across ages. A J-beta primer mix and a sample-barcoded 5' primer were used in a second PCR of roughly 7 to 12 cycles. TCRdb re-derived calls from the 5' RACE reads in MiXCR, one entry per CDR3 protein. The sample shows more than 800,000 distinct CDR3 sequences, roughly 45% of them seen only once. The CDR3 loop spans 16 amino acids. Looked up from germline, CDR1 is LGHDT and CDR2 is YNNKEL (reference sequence). V lost 1 base, J lost 2 bases, and 5 bases stayed unmatched. The receptor was isolated from a woman aged 55 to 70 in good health. The sample was blood. The V call is TRBV3-1, the J call TRBJ2-5; 9 bases match TRBD1. CDR3 protein: CASSQVPGTGQETQYF. The CDR3 bases are TGTGCCAGCAGCCAAGTCCCCGGGACAGGGCAAGAGACCCAGTACTTC.